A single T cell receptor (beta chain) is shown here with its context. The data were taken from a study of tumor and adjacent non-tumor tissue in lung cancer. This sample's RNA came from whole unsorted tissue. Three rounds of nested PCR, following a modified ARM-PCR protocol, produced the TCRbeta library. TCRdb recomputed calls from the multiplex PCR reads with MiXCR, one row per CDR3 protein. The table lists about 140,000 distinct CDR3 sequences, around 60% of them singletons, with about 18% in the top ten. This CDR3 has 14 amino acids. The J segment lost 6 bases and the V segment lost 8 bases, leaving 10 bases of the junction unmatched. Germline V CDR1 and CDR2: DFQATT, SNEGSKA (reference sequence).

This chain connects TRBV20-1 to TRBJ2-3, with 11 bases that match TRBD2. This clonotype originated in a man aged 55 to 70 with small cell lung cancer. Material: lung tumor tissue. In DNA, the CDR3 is TGCAGTACCCGGGGACTAGCGGAATCGGATACGCAGTATTTT. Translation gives CSTRGLAESDTQYF.